This TCR beta chain was sequenced in a study of blood T cell repertoires in COVID-19. The repertoire was sequenced with immunoSEQ multiplex PCR; TCRdb's copy has only in-frame clones and lacks some. The sample consists of some 200,000 clones, around 84% of them appearing once. The V gene's germline CDR1 is WNHNN and CDR2 SYGVQD (reference sequence). V gave up 2 bases and J gave up 5 bases, with 11 bases separating them. CDR3 size: 14 residues. The source material was peripheral blood. The sequence came from a young man with active or convalescent COVID-19. This chain joins TRBV10-1 and TRBJ2-3; possibly TRBD2 for D (5 bases). This chain's CDR3 is CASSEMLAGDTQYF. The CDR3 region has the DNA TGCGCCAGCAGTGAGATGCTAGCTGGAGATACGCAGTATTTT.